A selection of T cell receptor beta chains follows, all from one sample in a study of shared T cell receptors in the human thymus. Repertoires were generated with immunoSEQ multiplex PCR, while TCRdb's copy carries only in-frame clones and drops some. The sample lists 450,000 to 650,000 clones, around 82% seen once, with about 0.013% in the top ten. The same sample was also studied in work on human thymus T cells.

What was sequenced was thymocytes. Every receptor here comes from a boy in the first two years of life with a congenital heart defect. CDR3s include the opening cysteine and the closing phenylalanine or tryptophan. Fields, in order: D gene, J gene, clone size, V gene, CDR3 DNA, CDR3 protein. The D gene is left open where the match is weak. The size entry is marked missing in some rows and otherwise reads once, few, many or a size class.

>TRBD2|TRBJ2-3|.|TRBV4-2
TGTGCCAGCAACAACCAAGCGGCGGGAGGGAGAAGTACAGATACGCAGTATTTT
CASNNQAAGGRSTDTQYF
>TRBD2|TRBJ2-5|once|TRBV27
TGTGCCAGCAGTCCAATAGCGGGAGGCGAGACCCAGTACTTC
CASSPIAGGETQYF
>.|TRBJ2-5|.|TRBV27
TGTGCCAGCAGTTTATCGGGGGTAGCGGAGGGGACCCAAGAGACCCAGTACTTC
CASSLSGVAEGTQETQYF
>TRBD1|TRBJ1-5|.|TRBV6-4
TGTGCCAGCAGTGACCCCCTAAAAGCGACAGGGTTGAGGATTAACAATCAGCCCCAGCATTTT
CASSDPLKATGLRINNQPQHF
>TRBD2|TRBJ2-1|.|TRBV4-2
TGTGCCAGCAGCCAAGATCTGGGGCCAGGCGGGAGCTCCTACAATGAGCAGTTCTTC
CASSQDLGPGGSSYNEQFF
>TRBD2|TRBJ2-1|.|TRBV30
TGTGCCTGGAGTGTCTTTTTCTTTCAAGCGGGAGCAGGCAATGAGCAGTTCTTC
CAWSVFFFQAGAGNEQFF
>.|TRBJ2-7|.|TRBV9
TGTGCCAGCAGCGTAGAAGGACACTCCTACGAGCAGTACTTC
CASSVEGHSYEQYF
>TRBD1|TRBJ1-3|.|TRBV5-4
TGTGCCAGCAGCTCGGGGGCAGGGGGCTCTGGAAACACCATATATTTT
CASSSGAGGSGNTIYF
>.|TRBJ2-7|.|TRBV7-9
TGTGCCAGCAGCTTAGCTGGACAGGAGAAGGGAGGCTACGAGCAGTACTTC
CASSLAGQEKGGYEQYF
>.|TRBJ1-2|few|TRBV2
TGTGCCAGCAGTGAAGAAAAAGAGAGGGGCTACACCTTC
CASSEEKERGYTF
>.|TRBJ2-7|.|TRBV7-9
TGTGCCAGCAGCCTCGGGAAGACCTACGAGCAGTACTTC
CASSLGKTYEQYF
>TRBD2|TRBJ2-3|few|TRBV10-2
TGCGCCAGCAGTGGGGGACTAGCGGATAGCACAGATACGCAGTATTTT
CASSGGLADSTDTQYF
>.|TRBJ1-2|once|TRBV19
TGTGCCAGTAGTAACCGGACAGTTTGGATCTATGGCTACACCTTC
CASSNRTVWIYGYTF
>.|TRBJ2-3|.|TRBV4-1
TGCGCCAGCAGCCAAGGCGGGCTAGCGCCAGACACAGATACGCAGTATTTT
CASSQGGLAPDTDTQYF
>TRBD1|TRBJ2-7|.|TRBV28
TGTGCCAGCAGTCCGACCTACAGGGGTGCTGCGGACAGTTACGAGCAGTACTTC
CASSPTYRGAADSYEQYF
>TRBD1|TRBJ1-2|once|TRBV11-2
TGTGCCAGCAGCTACCCCGGACAGGGCTATGGCTACACCTTC
CASSYPGQGYGYTF
>TRBD1|TRBJ1-1|.|TRBV19
TGTGCCAGTAGCAGTGGACAGGGGGACACTGAAGCTTTCTTT
CASSSGQGDTEAFF
>.|TRBJ2-1|.|TRBV21-1
TGTGCCAGCAGCGCGACTAGCGGGAAGGACAATGAGCAGTTCTTC
CASSATSGKDNEQFF
>.|TRBJ2-7|.|TRBV10-3
TGTGCCATCAGCGATCGGACAGCCTCCTACGAGCAGTACTTC
CAISDRTASYEQYF
>.|TRBJ1-3|.|TRBV6-5
TGTGCCAGCAGTTACGGGCAGGGCAGAAACACCATATATTTT
CASSYGQGRNTIYF
>.|TRBJ2-7|.|TRBV9
TGTGCCAGCAGCCTCCACCCGGACAGCACCTACGAGCAGTACTTC
CASSLHPDSTYEQYF
>TRBD1|TRBJ2-7|.|TRBV5-1
TGCGCCAGCAGCTTGCGTAGGGGGCTGGACGAGCAGTACTTC
CASSLRRGLDEQYF
>.|TRBJ2-3|.|TRBV27
TGTGCCAGCAGTTTATCGAGGTCACGGGAAGGAACAGATACGCAGTATTTT
CASSLSRSREGTDTQYF
>.|TRBJ2-5|.|TRBV11-3
TGTGCCAGCAGCTTAGCGGGAGTTGATCAAGAGACCCAGTACTTC
CASSLAGVDQETQYF
>.|TRBJ2-6|.|TRBV5-1
TGCGCCAGCAGCGCCCAGCCCTCTGGCGGTCTTAACTCTGGGGCCAACGTCCTGACTTTC
CASSAQPSGGLNSGANVLTF
>TRBD1|TRBJ1-2|once|TRBV28
TGTGCCAGCAGTGACAGGGGGGTAGATGGCTACACCTTC
CASSDRGVDGYTF
>.|TRBJ1-3|.|TRBV6-4
TGTGCCAGCAGTCATGGGACACTCCCCTACTCTTCTGGAAACACCATATATTTT
CASSHGTLPYSSGNTIYF
>TRBD2|TRBJ2-7|.|TRBV5-4
TGTGCCAGCAGCTTCAGGGACTACTCCTACGAGCAGTACTTC
CASSFRDYSYEQYF
>TRBD2|TRBJ2-1|.|TRBV6-5
TGTGCCAGCACCTCCACTAGCGGGGATTACAATGAGCAGTTCTTC
CASTSTSGDYNEQFF
>.|TRBJ1-5|few|TRBV19
TGTGCCAGTAGTAGCAGGGTCCTACGTCAGCCCCAGCATTTT
CASSSRVLRQPQHF
>.|TRBJ2-7|.|TRBV29-1
TGCAGCGTTGTTATCCCTGTTTTGAGCTCCTACGAGCAGTACTTC
CSVVIPVLSSYEQYF
>TRBD2|TRBJ2-2|.|TRBV27
TGTGCCAGCAGGGGACTAGCGGGCACCGGGGAGCTGTTTTTT
CASRGLAGTGELFF
>TRBD2|TRBJ2-7|.|TRBV25-1
TGTGCCAGCAGTGAACTCCCAGCGGGAGGGTCCTACGAGCAGTACTTC
CASSELPAGGSYEQYF
>TRBD1|TRBJ2-5|.|TRBV7-2
TGTGCCAGCAGCTGCCCCGGGACAGGGGAGACCCAGTACTTC
CASSCPGTGETQYF
>.|TRBJ1-4|.|TRBV6-6
TGTGCCAGCAGTCCCGGAGCTTCGACAACTAATGAAAAACTGTTTTTT
CASSPGASTTNEKLFF